One sample yielded the 25 T cell receptor beta chains listed below, sequenced in a study of early stage breast cancer tumors (dated by TCRdb to 2017 to 2019). The receptor library was made with the immunoSEQ multiplex PCR assay. This is the immuneACCESS table as TCRdb keeps it, with only in-frame sequences that have V and J called. A part of the clones is gone; compared with another copy, unresolved V genes explain less than half, and the rest is unexplained. The sample table shows 20,000 to 25,000 clones, and roughly three quarters are seen once. Around a quarter of the sample rests with the top ten. The sample was blood. The source of these receptors is a person aged 55 to 75 with breast cancer.

This clone was counted a few times. The J gene is TRBJ1-2, the V gene TRBV7-9; a possible D gene is TRBD1 (6 bases). The germline V gene encodes CDR1 SEHNR and CDR2 FQNEAQ (reference sequence). The CDR3 contains 14 residues. V lost 5 bases and J lost 11, with 21 bases in between. The CDR3 bases are TGTGCCAGCAGCCCAGGGGAGGGTTGGGAAGAGTACACCTTC. It encodes CASSPGEGWEEYTF.

The J gene is TRBJ1-2, the V gene TRBV29-1; D uncertain. V lost 2 bases and J lost 6, with 19 bases in between. Per germline, CDR1 SQVTM and CDR2 ANQGSEA. This CDR3 comprises 15 residues. In DNA form, the CDR3 reads TGCAGCGTTGAATCCTCCACACTACTTATCCATGGCTACACCTTC. It specifies CSVESSTLLIHGYTF.

The V and J genes are TRBV9 and TRBJ1-4; D ambiguous. The germline V and J ends were trimmed by 4 bases and 7 bases, with 8 bases remaining between them. Per germline, CDR1 SGDLS and CDR2 YYNGEE. The CDR3 is made up of 12 amino acids. The DNA for the CDR3 is TGTGCCAGCAGCTTCGACGGTGAAAAACTGTTTTTT. Protein: CASSFDGEKLFF.

The sample holds a few counts of this clone. The chain has TRBV7-6 and TRBJ2-3, with 14 bases matching TRBD2. V dropped 4 bases and J dropped 6; count of bases not matched to a gene: 9. The CDR3 is 17 residues long. The germline CDR1 and CDR2 sequences are SGHVS and FNYEAQ. CDR3 nucleotides: TGTGCCAGCAGCTCGGGGACTAGCGGGAGTGTTTACGATACGCAGTATTTT. Translation: CASSSGTSGSVYDTQYF. Full variable domain (outside the CDR3, taken from reference TRBV7-6 and TRBJ2-3): GAGVSQSPRYKVTKRGQDVALRCDPISGHVSLYWYRQALGQGPEFLTYFNYEAQQDKSGLPNDRFSAERPEGSISTLTIQRTEQRDSAMYRCASSSGTSGSVYDTQYFGPGTRLTVL.

The chain has TRBV30 and TRBJ2-7; D ambiguous. The germline CDR1 and CDR2 sequences are GTSNPN and SVGIG (reference sequence). This CDR3 contains 11 residues. V shed 3 bases and J shed 4 bases, with 7 bases lying between them. Here the CDR3 DNA reads TGTGCCTGGAGCCCCGCATACGAGCAGTACTTC. It translates to CAWSPAYEQYF. The whole variable domain, filled in from reference TRBV30 and TRBJ2-7, reads SQTIHQWPATLVQPVGSPLSLECTVEGTSNPNLYWYRQAAGRGLQLLFYSVGIGQISSEVPQNLSASRPQDRQFILSSKKLLLSDSGFYLCAWSPAYEQYFGPGTRLTVT.

The rearrangement uses TRBV7-8 and TRBJ1-2; TRBD1 is a possible D gene (6 bases). V was shortened by 5 bases and J by 4 bases, with 11 bases between the two germline ends. Germline CDR1 SGHVS, CDR2 FQNEAQ. The CDR3 length is 13 residues. CDR3 DNA: TGTGCCAGCAGCGGGGGGGGGCTCTATGGCTACACCTTC. Translated, it gives CASSGGGLYGYTF. The full variable domain, with the rest looked up from reference TRBV7-8 and TRBJ1-2, is GAGVSQSPRYKVAKRGQDVALRCDPISGHVSLFWYQQALGQGPEFLTYFQNEAQLDKSGLPSDRFFAERPEGSVSTLKIQRTQQEDSAVYLCASSGGGLYGYTFGSGTRLTVV.

The genes are TRBV19 and TRBJ1-6; 8 nucleotides match TRBD1. Unmatched junction bases numbered 7, after V lost 4 bases and J lost 5 bases. Germline loops: CDR1 LNHDA, CDR2 SQIVND (reference sequence). The CDR3 totals 16 residues. The CDR3 bases are TGTGCCAGTAGTACTTGGACAGGGATGGATAATTCACCCCTCCACTTT. Its protein product is CASSTWTGMDNSPLHF. Filled out from reference TRBV19 and TRBJ1-6, the complete variable domain reads DGGITQSPKYLFRKEGQNVTLSCEQNLNHDAMYWYRQDPGQGLRLIYYSQIVNDFQKGDIAEGYSVSREKKESFPLTVTSAQKNPTAFYLCASSTWTGMDNSPLHFGNGTRLTVT.

The genes are TRBV20-1 and TRBJ2-7; a possible D gene is TRBD2 (6 bases). The CDR3 extends over 11 amino acids. CDR1 is DFQATT, CDR2 SNEGSKA, per germline (reference sequence). Trimming stripped 6 bases from V and 6 bases from J, with 12 bases between. The CDR3 protein is CSARGTLEQYF. The CDR3 nucleotides are TGCAGTGCACGAGGGACTCTCGAGCAGTACTTC.

The rearrangement uses TRBV10-3 and TRBJ2-7; possible D gene TRBD2, 5 bases. The CDR3 has 13 amino acids. Trimming removed 3 bases from V and 4 bases from J, with 10 bases in between. CDR1 is ENHRY and CDR2 is SYGVKD in the germline V gene. CDR3 DNA: TGTGCCATCAGTGAACAAACGGGGTACGAGCAGTACTTC. Translated: CAISEQTGYEQYF.

The chain joins TRBV10-2 to TRBJ2-5; TRBD2 matches at 8 bases. The CDR3 loop spans 15 amino acids. Trimming took 4 bases from V and 5 from J; bases not matched to a gene: 9. Germline CDR1 is WSHSY and CDR2 is SAAADI. CDR3: CASSVSGLVAETQYF. CDR3 in DNA: TGCGCCAGCAGTGTCTCGGGACTAGTGGCGGAGACCCAGTACTTC.

This chain links TRBV19 with TRBJ2-6; possible D gene TRBD1, 6 bases. This CDR3 comprises 16 residues. V was clipped by 9 bases and J by 4 bases, with 19 bases between them. Germline V CDR1 and CDR2: LNHDA, SQIVND (reference sequence). CDR3 coding DNA: TGTGCCAGCAAGAATCCAGGGGCTCCGGGGGCCAACGTCCTGACTTTC. Its protein is CASKNPGAPGANVLTF.

This chain connects TRBV6-5 to TRBJ1-1; tentatively, D is TRBD1 (5 bases). This CDR3 has 14 amino acids. The V gene's germline CDR1 is MNHEY and CDR2 SVGAGI. Trimming took 6 bases from V and 7 from J, leaving 18 bases between them. The chain's CDR3 is CASRTRDGALEAFF. CDR3 in DNA: TGTGCCAGCAGAACCCGGGACGGTGCTCTTGAAGCTTTCTTT.

The genes are TRBV5-1 and TRBJ2-3; D gene ambiguous. Trimming took 0 bases from V and 5 from J, leaving 7 bases between them. The CDR3 is made up of 13 amino acids. Germline loops: CDR1 SGHRS, CDR2 YFSETQ. The CDR3 sequence is CASSLASGDTQYF. Here the CDR3 DNA reads TGCGCCAGCAGCTTGGCCTCGGGAGATACGCAGTATTTT.

The V and J genes are TRBV5-8 and TRBJ1-5, with D perhaps matching TRBD1 (6 bases). Germline assignment: CDR1 SGHTS and CDR2 YDEGEE. The CDR3 has 15 residues. V was shortened by 4 bases and J by 0 bases, with 11 bases between the two germline ends. The CDR3 loop reads CASSRGQNSNQPQHF. The CDR3 bases are TGTGCCAGCAGCCGCGGACAGAATAGCAATCAGCCCCAGCATTTT.

The V and J genes are TRBV5-1 and TRBJ2-7; no clear D. CDR3 length: 13 residues. From germline, CDR1 is SGHRS and CDR2 YFSETQ. V lost 1 base and J 5 bases, leaving 10 bases between the germline ends. CDR3 coding DNA: TGCGCCAGCAGCTTGTCCCTGGAGAACGAGCAGTACTTC. It translates to CASSLSLENEQYF. The complete variable domain, with remaining parts taken from reference TRBV5-1 and TRBJ2-7, reads KAGVTQTPRYLIKTRGQQVTLSCSPISGHRSVSWYQQTPGQGLQFLFEYFSETQRNKGNFPGRFSGRQFSNSRSEMNVSTLELGDSALYLCASSLSLENEQYFGPGTRLTVT.

The chain uses TRBV7-6 and TRBJ2-5; D gene ambiguous. V shed 3 bases and J shed 1 base, with 9 bases lying between them. CDR1 SGHVS and CDR2 FNYEAQ come from the germline V gene. This CDR3 spans 14 amino acids. CDR3 amino acids: CASSFSAVQETQYF. Written as DNA, the CDR3 is TGTGCCAGCAGCTTCTCTGCAGTCCAAGAGACCCAGTACTTC.

This clone has a handful of counts. The V call is TRBV11-2, the J call TRBJ2-2; D assignment may be TRBD1 or TRBD2 (6 bases each). V lost 1 base to trimming and J lost 2 bases, with 11 bases between them. Looked up from germline, CDR1 is SGHAT and CDR2 is FQNNGV. The CDR3 consists of 16 residues. As DNA, the CDR3 is TGTGCCAGCAGCTTAGGGACGGGGGCAAACACCGGGGAGCTGTTTTTT. This encodes CASSLGTGANTGELFF.

The chain recombines TRBV6-5 with TRBJ2-7; TRBD2 matches at 8 bases. The CDR3 totals 16 residues. Trimming cost V 0 bases and J 1 base; bases outside gene matches: 5. Germline V gives CDR1 MNHEY, CDR2 SVGAGI. The CDR3 DNA follows: TGTGCCAGCAGTTACTCGGGTCGGGGGGGATCCTACGAGCAGTACTTC. Amino acid sequence: CASSYSGRGGSYEQYF.

V is TRBV7-8 and J is TRBJ2-1; 10 bases match TRBD1. The J segment lost 6 bases and the V segment lost 5 bases, leaving 13 bases of the junction unmatched. In germline, CDR1 is SGHVS, CDR2 FQNEAQ. The CDR3 has 17 residues. Here the CDR3 reads CASSLNRDRGFFNEQFF. As DNA, the CDR3 is TGTGCCAGCAGCCTAAATCGGGACAGGGGTTTTTTCAATGAGCAGTTCTTC. Drawing the rest from reference TRBV7-8 and TRBJ2-1, the complete variable domain is GAGVSQSPRYKVAKRGQDVALRCDPISGHVSLFWYQQALGQGPEFLTYFQNEAQLDKSGLPSDRFFAERPEGSVSTLKIQRTQQEDSAVYLCASSLNRDRGFFNEQFFGPGTRLTVL.

The chain recombines TRBV5-1 with TRBJ2-5; 12 nucleotides line up with TRBD2. V lost 0 bases and J lost 5; bases outside the gene matches: 8. Germline values: CDR1 SGHRS, CDR2 YFSETQ. This CDR3 spans 17 amino acids. The CDR3 loop reads CASSLDARTSGMETQYF. CDR3 nucleotide sequence: TGCGCCAGCAGCTTGGATGCAAGGACTAGCGGGATGGAGACCCAGTACTTC.

This sequence joins TRBV4-2 and TRBJ2-7; D gene ambiguous. CDR1 is LGHNA, CDR2 YNFKEQ, per germline. V lost 1 base and J lost 4, with 11 bases in between. The CDR3 consists of 14 residues. The DNA of the CDR3 is TGTGCCAGCAGCCAAGTCGGAGAAATGTACGAGCAGTACTTC. Translated: CASSQVGEMYEQYF.

The chain carries TRBV30 and TRBJ2-7; D remains unclear. Trimming took 4 bases from V and 2 from J, leaving 9 bases between them. Germline V gene sequence: CDR1 GTSNPN, CDR2 SVGIG (reference sequence). The CDR3 spans 12 residues. The CDR3: CAWIKGTYEQYF. Written as DNA, the CDR3 is TGTGCCTGGATCAAGGGAACCTACGAGCAGTACTTC.

The chain couples TRBV19 to TRBJ1-5, with 11 bases identical to TRBD1. Trimming took 9 bases from V and 1 from J; bases not matched to a gene: 5. This CDR3 has 15 residues. The germline CDR1 and CDR2 sequences are LNHDA and SQIVND (reference sequence). Written as DNA, the CDR3 is TGTGCCAGCCTAGGGACAGGGGGAAGCAATCAGCCCCAGCATTTT. It codes for CASLGTGGSNQPQHF.

This clone has just one count. The chain links TRBV5-1 to TRBJ1-1; no reliable D call. Trimming took off 1 base at V and 3 bases at J, with 13 bases between the two ends. The CDR3 totals 15 residues. Germline lookup yields CDR1 SGHRS and CDR2 YFSETQ. CDR3 sequence: CASSLQSGVDTEAFF. In nucleotides, the CDR3 is TGCGCCAGCAGCTTGCAATCCGGGGTGGACACTGAAGCTTTCTTT.

The chain has TRBV5-1 and TRBJ1-5; 7 bases line up with TRBD1. The CDR3 sequence is 15 residues long. Germline V gives CDR1 SGHRS, CDR2 YFSETQ. J lost 4 bases, V lost 3 bases, and 7 bases had no gene match. CDR3 bases: TGCGCCAGCAGCTCACTACCGGGACAGAATCAGCCCCAGCATTTT. This codes for CASSSLPGQNQPQHF. Full variable domain (rest looked up from reference TRBV5-1 and TRBJ1-5): KAGVTQTPRYLIKTRGQQVTLSCSPISGHRSVSWYQQTPGQGLQFLFEYFSETQRNKGNFPGRFSGRQFSNSRSEMNVSTLELGDSALYLCASSSLPGQNQPQHFGDGTRLSIL.